This T cell receptor beta chain emerged from a study of T cell clones after liver transplantation. Repertoires were generated with immunoSEQ multiplex PCR, while TCRdb's copy carries only in-frame clones and drops some. This sample has over 60,000 clones, with over 70% found just once. Germline CDR1 and CDR2: LNHDA and SQIVND (reference sequence). CDR3 length: 14 residues. V lost 3 bases and J 0 bases, leaving 8 bases between the germline ends. The chain employs TRBV19 and TRBJ1-1, with D unresolved. The sequencing here drew on CD4+ T cells from blood, taken before liver transplant. This TCR was sampled from a human donor who received a liver transplant. The CDR3 here is CASSIIGLNTEAFF. The CDR3 DNA sequence: TGTGCCAGTAGTATTATAGGGTTGAACACTGAAGCTTTCTTT.